Included here is one T cell receptor (beta chain) sequence, with context. What it recognizes is unknown. An assay was performed, and its level was deep. In the authors' workflow: ImmunoSEQ output held junction-only sequences without quality scores, so filtering differed. Here immunoSEQ multiplex PCR was the method, and the copy in TCRdb shows in-frame clones only, minus some. That table gives V, J and clone size, and the DNA gave D and trimming. The profile covers 1.5 million to 2.5 million clones, with about 95% appearing a single time and roughly 1.2% taken by the ten largest. Cells designated naive CD8 were CD45RO-negative and were positively selected for CCR7, with terminally differentiated effector memory CD45RA+ cells excluded. Donors were healthy HIV-negative adults without recently reported acute infections or vaccinations. The data were obtained in a study of shared clonotypes between healthy human individuals.

Notes on the study in general: Sorted-subset sequencing, rarefaction showed, was incomplete despite large depth.

Per germline, CDR1 MNHNY and CDR2 SVGAGI (reference sequence). The CDR3 extends over 14 amino acids. The V gene lost 0 bases and the J gene lost 5 bases, with 11 bases spanning the gap. The receptor comes from a man aged 18 to 30 in good health. The chain recombines TRBV6-6 with TRBJ2-7, with D perhaps matching TRBD1 or TRBD2 (5 bases each). Sequencing was done on a sample of naive CD8+ T cells sorted from blood. CDR3 coding DNA: TGTGCCAGCAGTTACTCATGGGGGAGCGACGAGCAGTACTTC. Its translation is CASSYSWGSDEQYF.